This paragraph covers one T cell receptor beta chain sequence. Its antigen is still unknown. This sample is part of a study of cytomegalovirus exposure and HLA in healthy donors. In germline, CDR1 is SGHVS, CDR2 FQNEAQ. Trimming took 5 bases from V and 6 from J; bases not matched to a gene: 10. This CDR3 is built from 16 residues. Primers for the PCR totalled 60 Vbeta and 13 Jbeta. The protocol was immunoSEQ multiplex PCR, while the TCRdb copy is restricted to in-frame clones and leaves out a portion. The table has under 200,000 clones, about 75% seen once. Study results and limitations: A reported reduction in N-insertions relative to the roughly 640-donor mean was seen in an Asian-associated ancestry cluster in a later analysis.

The sequenced material came from PBMCs. This TCR was recovered from a male donor in good health and CMV-seropositive. This chain uses TRBV7-8 with TRBJ2-1; 10 nucleotides line up with TRBD2. The CDR3 DNA follows: TGTGCCAGCAGCCCCAAGCGGGGGGGCTTGCGCAATGAGCAGTTCTTC. It translates to CASSPKRGGLRNEQFF.